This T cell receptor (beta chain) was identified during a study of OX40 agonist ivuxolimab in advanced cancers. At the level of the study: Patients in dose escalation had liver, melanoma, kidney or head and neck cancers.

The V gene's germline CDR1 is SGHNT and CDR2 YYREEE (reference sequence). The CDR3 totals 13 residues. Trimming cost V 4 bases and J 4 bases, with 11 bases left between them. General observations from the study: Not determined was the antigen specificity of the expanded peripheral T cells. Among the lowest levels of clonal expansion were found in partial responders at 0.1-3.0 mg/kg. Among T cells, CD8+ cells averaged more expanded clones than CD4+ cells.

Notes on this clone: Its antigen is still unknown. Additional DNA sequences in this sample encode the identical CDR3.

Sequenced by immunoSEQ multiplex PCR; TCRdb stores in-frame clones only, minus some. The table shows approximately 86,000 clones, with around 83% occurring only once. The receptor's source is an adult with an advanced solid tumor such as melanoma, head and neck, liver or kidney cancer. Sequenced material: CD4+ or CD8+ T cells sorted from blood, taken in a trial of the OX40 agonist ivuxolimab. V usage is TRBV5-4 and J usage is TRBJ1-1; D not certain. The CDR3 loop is CASSRALSTEAFF. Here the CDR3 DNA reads TGTGCCAGCAGCAGGGCTCTGAGCACTGAAGCTTTCTTT.